A selection of T cell receptor beta chains follows, all from one sample in a study of cytomegalovirus exposure and HLA in healthy donors. Profiled with immunoSEQ multiplex PCR; TCRdb holds only in-frame clones, not every one. The sample gives 110,000 or so clones, roughly 80% of which show up once; around 5.2% is in the top ten. Sequenced sample: PBMCs. These receptors were collected from a man over 45 in good health and CMV-seropositive. Each CDR3 is given with its conserved first and last residue. The order of the fields is D gene, clone size, J gene, V gene, CDR3 protein, CDR3 DNA. A D gene is named only where the DNA matches it firmly. Clone size, where shown, is once, few, many, or a class for clones that have expanded.

D: TRBD1; size: few; J: TRBJ2-7; V: TRBV6-1; CDR3: CASSVGRDRSSYEQYF; DNA: TGTGCCAGCAGTGTAGGCCGGGACAGGAGCTCCTACGAGCAGTACTTC
D: TRBD1; size: NA; J: TRBJ1-1; V: TRBV7-2; CDR3: CASSLGGTGIRNTEAFF; DNA: TGTGCCAGCAGCTTAGGCGGGACAGGGATTCGGAACACTGAAGCTTTCTTT
D: NA; size: NA; J: TRBJ1-2; V: TRBV28; CDR3: CASSTAQDSYGYTF; DNA: TGTGCCAGCAGTACCGCCCAGGACAGCTATGGCTACACCTTC
D: NA; size: NA; J: TRBJ1-6; V: TRBV4-1; CDR3: CASSQGGGRTNSPLHF; DNA: TGCGCCAGCAGCCAAGGTGGGGGCAGAACTAATTCACCCCTCCACTTT
D: NA; size: NA; J: TRBJ2-2; V: TRBV4-3; CDR3: CASSQSSATSTGELFF; DNA: TGCGCCAGCAGCCAATCTAGCGCCACGTCAACCGGGGAGCTGTTTTTT
D: NA; size: NA; J: TRBJ2-1; V: TRBV6-1; CDR3: CASSEVFSSYNEQFF; DNA: TGTGCCAGCAGTGAAGTCTTCAGCTCCTACAATGAGCAGTTCTTC
D: TRBD1; size: NA; J: TRBJ1-6; V: TRBV4-1; CDR3: CASSQEKDRGAAGESPLHF; DNA: TGCGCCAGCAGCCAAGAAAAAGACAGGGGCGCGGCGGGTGAATCACCCCTCCACTTT
D: TRBD1; size: few; J: TRBJ2-4; V: TRBV6-4; CDR3: CASPDREGAKNIQYF; DNA: TGTGCCAGCCCGGACAGGGAAGGAGCCAAAAACATTCAGTACTTC
D: NA; size: few; J: TRBJ1-4; V: TRBV5-5; CDR3: CALGRANEKLFF; DNA: TGTGCCCTGGGGAGGGCTAATGAAAAACTGTTTTTT
D: NA; size: few; J: TRBJ2-1; V: TRBV4-2; CDR3: CASSQDLGRNEQFF; DNA: TGTGCCAGCAGCCAAGATCTGGGGCGAAATGAGCAGTTCTTC